What follows are 16 T cell receptor beta chains derived from one specimen sequenced in a study of blood T cell repertoires in COVID-19. Sequencing was performed with immunoSEQ multiplex PCR; in TCRdb, only in-frame clones are kept and a portion is missing. This table holds 450,000 to 500,000 clones, about nine tenths found once. The sample consisted of PBMCs or T cells enriched from blood (not recorded which). Receptor source: a woman between 18 and 30 years old who had recovered from COVID-19.

The chain links TRBV3-1 (or the pseudogene TRBV3-2) to TRBJ2-7, with 7 bases aligning to TRBD2. The CDR3 runs 14 residues. The V gene's germline CDR1 is LGHDT and CDR2 YNNKEL (reference sequence). Losses at the gene ends were 7 bases for V and 2 bases for J; bases not matched to a gene: 8. Here the CDR3 reads CASTLAGGTYEQYF. Here the CDR3 DNA reads TGTGCCAGCACATTAGCGGGTGGTACCTACGAGCAGTACTTC.

This sequence joins TRBV11-2 and TRBJ1-3; D is undetermined. From germline, CDR1 is SGHAT and CDR2 FQNNGV. Deletions cut 3 bases from V and 0 bases from J, with 9 bases between. The CDR3 loop spans 15 amino acids. CDR3 nucleotide sequence: TGTGCCAGCAGCTTGTTCCAGGACTCTGGAAACACCATATATTTT. Its protein product is CASSLFQDSGNTIYF.

The table lists this clone with a few counts. V usage is TRBV18 and J usage is TRBJ1-1, with D possibly being TRBD1 (5 bases). The CDR3 is made up of 14 amino acids. V lost 3 bases and J 5 bases, leaving 13 bases between the germline ends. CDR1 is KGHSH and CDR2 is LQKENI in the germline V gene. The CDR3 nucleotides read TGTGCCAGCTCACCTGGGAGGGGAGAGACTGAAGCTTTCTTT. Protein product: CASSPGRGETEAFF.

DNA of the CDR3: TGTGCCTGGAGTCTCCCCCAGGGTAATCAGCCCCAGCATTTT. Protein sequence: CAWSLPQGNQPQHF. The rearrangement joins TRBV30 to TRBJ1-5; D is possibly TRBD1 (5 bases). CDR3 length equals 14 residues. Germline CDR1 reads GTSNPN; CDR2 reads SVGIG (reference sequence). Trimming removed 2 bases at V and 4 bases at J, with 12 bases between. Full variable domain (remainder filled in from reference TRBV30 and TRBJ1-5): SQTIHQWPATLVQPVGSPLSLECTVEGTSNPNLYWYRQAAGRGLQLLFYSVGIGQISSEVPQNLSASRPQDRQFILSSKKLLLSDSGFYLCAWSLPQGNQPQHFGDGTRLSIL.

The CDR3 region has the DNA TGTGCCAGCAGTTCCCAGGGAACAGATACGCAGTATTTT. Protein: CASSSQGTDTQYF. The chain carries TRBV6-2 or TRBV6-3 and TRBJ2-3, with D perhaps matching TRBD1 (5 bases). Between the trimmed V and J ends, which lost 4 bases and 3 bases, there was a span of 8 bases. This CDR3 is built from 13 residues. In germline, CDR1 is MNHEY, CDR2 SVGEGT.

This chain joins TRBV5-1 and TRBJ2-3; TRBD1 is a possible D gene (5 bases). The CDR3 runs to 15 residues. Germline V CDR1 and CDR2: SGHRS, YFSETQ. V was clipped by 6 bases and J by 3 bases, with 17 bases between them. In DNA form, the CDR3 reads TGCGCCAGCAATGGTTGGGGCGGTGAAACAGATACGCAGTATTTT. It encodes CASNGWGGETDTQYF. Looking up the rest from reference TRBV5-1 and TRBJ2-3 gives the full variable domain: KAGVTQTPRYLIKTRGQQVTLSCSPISGHRSVSWYQQTPGQGLQFLFEYFSETQRNKGNFPGRFSGRQFSNSRSEMNVSTLELGDSALYLCASNGWGGETDTQYFGPGTRLTVL.

The chain links TRBV11-2 to TRBJ2-7, with D unclear. The CDR3 sequence is 13 residues long. Germline assignment: CDR1 SGHAT and CDR2 FQNNGV. V shed 2 bases and J shed 5 bases, with 10 bases lying between them. In DNA, the CDR3 is TGTGCCAGCAGCTTAACAGTCCTGGACGAGCAGTACTTC. Translating it yields CASSLTVLDEQYF.

This clone has more than one count but fewer than ten. J is TRBJ1-1 and V is TRBV27; D might be TRBD1 (5 bases). The ends were cut back, 3 bases at V and 5 bases at J, with 19 bases in the middle. The germline CDR1 and CDR2 sequences are MNHEY and SMNVEV (reference sequence). CDR3 length: 16 residues. In nucleotides, the CDR3 is TGTGCCAGCAGTTTTCGGCGGGACTTAGGGAGAACTGAAGCTTTCTTT. This gives the protein CASSFRRDLGRTEAFF.

This sequence joins TRBV28 and TRBJ2-5; TRBD2 matches 15 bases. The CDR3 length is 15 residues. V lost 7 bases and J lost 6; bases outside the gene matches: 6. Germline lookup yields CDR1 MDHEN and CDR2 SYDVKM. CDR3 DNA sequence: TGTGCCAGCATCCCGGGACTAGCGGGGGGAAAGACCCAGTACTTC. It yields the protein CASIPGLAGGKTQYF.

This chain connects TRBV2 to TRBJ2-5, with D possibly TRBD2 on 5 matching bases. Germline CDR1 reads SNHLY; CDR2 reads FYNNEI. Trimming pared 10 bases from V and 5 bases from J, leaving 14 bases between. The CDR3 is 12 residues long. The CDR3 here is CATTMSRETQYF. CDR3 DNA sequence: TGTGCCACGACTATGTCCCGGGAGACCCAGTACTTC.

V gene TRBV5-1 combines with J gene TRBJ2-3; D may be TRBD2 (5 bases). CDR3 length equals 16 residues. The V end lost 2 bases, the J end lost 6 bases, and 19 bases lay between the germline ends. The germline gives CDR1 SGHRS, CDR2 YFSETQ. The CDR3 nucleotides are TGCGCCAGCAGCTTAGGCAGCCCACTAGATGGGGATACGCAGTATTTT. Amino acids: CASSLGSPLDGDTQYF. Full variable domain (remainder filled in from reference TRBV5-1 and TRBJ2-3): KAGVTQTPRYLIKTRGQQVTLSCSPISGHRSVSWYQQTPGQGLQFLFEYFSETQRNKGNFPGRFSGRQFSNSRSEMNVSTLELGDSALYLCASSLGSPLDGDTQYFGPGTRLTVL.

This chain joins TRBV5-1 and TRBJ1-3, with TRBD1 matching over 9 bases. Germline trimming cut 4 bases from V and 0 bases from J; bases unmatched to any gene: 5. The V gene's germline CDR1 is SGHRS and CDR2 YFSETQ. This CDR3 is 16 amino acids long. CDR3 loop: CASSPGQGLSGNTIYF. DNA for the CDR3: TGCGCCAGCAGCCCGGGACAGGGTCTCTCTGGAAACACCATATATTTT.

The chain employs TRBV20-1 and TRBJ2-5; D is uncertain. The germline V and J ends were trimmed by 5 bases and 5 bases, with 9 bases remaining between them. This CDR3 comprises 11 residues. Germline loops: CDR1 DFQATT, CDR2 SNEGSKA (reference sequence). This chain's CDR3 is CSAGPTETQYF. CDR3 DNA sequence: TGCAGTGCTGGCCCCACCGAGACCCAGTACTTC.

The chain has TRBV28 and TRBJ1-4; D gene uncertain. The CDR3 contains 14 residues. CDR1 is MDHEN and CDR2 is SYDVKM in the germline V gene. Trimming stripped 3 bases from V and 2 bases from J, with 7 bases between. This chain's CDR3 is CASSFSGTNEKLFF. The CDR3 region has the DNA TGTGCCAGCAGTTTTAGCGGGACTAATGAAAAACTGTTTTTT.

This clone was found a few times. The chain employs TRBV11-2 and TRBJ2-2; D is ambiguous. Trimming shortened V by 5 bases and J by 0 bases, and 10 bases separated the two germline ends. The CDR3 spans 15 residues. Germline assignment: CDR1 SGHAT and CDR2 FQNNGV. CDR3 loop: CASSQAFANTGELFF. The CDR3 bases are TGTGCCAGCAGCCAAGCTTTCGCGAACACCGGGGAGCTGTTTTTT.

V and J are TRBV29-1 and TRBJ1-2; 8 bases agree with TRBD1. This CDR3 region has 13 residues. Germline V gene lookup returns CDR1 SQVTM and CDR2 ANQGSEA. V trimming: 4 bases; J trimming: 6 bases; junction bases outside the gene matches: 7. The CDR3 nucleotides read TGCAGCGTTGCCGGACAGGGTAAAAATGGCTACACCTTC. It translates to CSVAGQGKNGYTF.